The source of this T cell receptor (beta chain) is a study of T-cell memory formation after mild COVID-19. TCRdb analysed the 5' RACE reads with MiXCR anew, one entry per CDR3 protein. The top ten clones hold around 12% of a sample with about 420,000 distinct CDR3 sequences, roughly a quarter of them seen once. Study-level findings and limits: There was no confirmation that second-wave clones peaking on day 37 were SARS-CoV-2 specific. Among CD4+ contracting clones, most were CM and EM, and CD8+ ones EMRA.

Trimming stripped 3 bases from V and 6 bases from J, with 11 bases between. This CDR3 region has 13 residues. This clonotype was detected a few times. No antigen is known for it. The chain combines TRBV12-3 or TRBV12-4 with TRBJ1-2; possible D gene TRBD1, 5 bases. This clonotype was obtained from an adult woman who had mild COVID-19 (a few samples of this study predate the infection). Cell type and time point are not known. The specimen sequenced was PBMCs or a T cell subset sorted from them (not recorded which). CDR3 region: CASSLGPRNGYTF. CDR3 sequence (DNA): TGTGCCAGCAGTTTGGGACCGCGGAATGGCTACACCTTC.